This T cell receptor (beta chain) came from a study of cytomegalovirus exposure and HLA in healthy donors. Amplification used 60 Vbeta primers and 13 Jbeta primers. Generated by immunoSEQ multiplex PCR, the TCRdb table keeps only in-frame clones and is missing some. The sample includes around 65,000 clones. The length of the CDR3 is 14 residues. Germline CDR1 is SGHTA and CDR2 is FQGNSA. Trimming cost V 6 bases and J 3 bases; bases outside gene matches: 5. J is TRBJ2-7 and V is TRBV7-2; 10 bases match TRBD2. The TCR originated in a young man in good health and CMV-seropositive. Sequenced material: PBMCs. CDR3 sequence (DNA): TGTGCCAGCAGGCCGGGACTAGCGAGCTACGAGCAGTACTTC. Translated: CASRPGLASYEQYF.